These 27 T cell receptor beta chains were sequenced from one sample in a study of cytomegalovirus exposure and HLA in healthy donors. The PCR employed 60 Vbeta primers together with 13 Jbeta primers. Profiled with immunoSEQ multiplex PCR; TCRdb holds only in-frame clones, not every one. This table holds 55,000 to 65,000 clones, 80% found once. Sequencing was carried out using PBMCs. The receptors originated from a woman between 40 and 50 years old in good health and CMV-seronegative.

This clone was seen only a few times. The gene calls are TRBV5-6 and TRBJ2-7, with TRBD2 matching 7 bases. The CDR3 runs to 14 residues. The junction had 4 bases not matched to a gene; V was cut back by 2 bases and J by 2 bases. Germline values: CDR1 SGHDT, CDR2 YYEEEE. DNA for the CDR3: TGTGCCAGCAGCTTTGGACTAGGAGCCTACGAGCAGTACTTC. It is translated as CASSFGLGAYEQYF.

The CDR3 is CASSLQSGGAKNIQYF. The CDR3 DNA sequence: TGTGCCAGCAGTTTACAGTCAGGGGGAGCCAAAAACATTCAGTACTTC. The chain combines TRBV27 with TRBJ2-4; 7 nucleotides line up with TRBD1. The CDR3 length is 16 residues. Germline V gene lookup returns CDR1 MNHEY and CDR2 SMNVEV (reference sequence). The ends lost 2 bases at V and 0 bases at J; junction bases unmatched: 4.

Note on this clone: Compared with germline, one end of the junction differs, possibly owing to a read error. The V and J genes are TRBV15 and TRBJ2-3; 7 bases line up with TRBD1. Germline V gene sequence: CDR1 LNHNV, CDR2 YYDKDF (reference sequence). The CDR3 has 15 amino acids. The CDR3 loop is CATRRGGQYNRTQYF. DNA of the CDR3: TGTGCCACCAGAAGAGGGGGACAGTATAATCGTACGCAGTATTTT.

CDR3 sequence reads: CASSVGQGVFVSGYTF. As DNA, the CDR3 is TGTGCCAGCTCCGTCGGACAGGGCGTTTTTGTCAGTGGCTACACCTTC. The V gene is TRBV18, the J gene TRBJ1-2, with 8 bases fitting TRBD1. V lost 6 bases to trimming and J lost 7 bases; unmatched junction nucleotides: 16. The CDR3 has 16 residues. Germline CDR1 is KGHSH and CDR2 is LQKENI.

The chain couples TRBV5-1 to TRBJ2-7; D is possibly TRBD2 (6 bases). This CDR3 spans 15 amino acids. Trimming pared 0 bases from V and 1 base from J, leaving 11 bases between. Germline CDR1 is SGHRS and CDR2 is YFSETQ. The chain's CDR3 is CASSLGASVSYEQYF. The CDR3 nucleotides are TGCGCCAGCAGCTTGGGGGCTAGCGTATCCTACGAGCAGTACTTC.

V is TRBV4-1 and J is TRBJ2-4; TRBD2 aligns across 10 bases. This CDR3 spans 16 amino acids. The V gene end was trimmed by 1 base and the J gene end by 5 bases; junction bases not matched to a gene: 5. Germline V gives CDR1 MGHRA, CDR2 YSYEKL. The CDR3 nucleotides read TGCGCCAGCAGCCAAGGGGAAGGGACTAGCGAAAACATTCAGTACTTC. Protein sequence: CASSQGEGTSENIQYF.

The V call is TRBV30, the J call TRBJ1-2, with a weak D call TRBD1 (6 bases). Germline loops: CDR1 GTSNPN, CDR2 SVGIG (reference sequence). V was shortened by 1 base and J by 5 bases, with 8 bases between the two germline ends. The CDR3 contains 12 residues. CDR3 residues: CAWSAGQYGYTF. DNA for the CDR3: TGTGCCTGGAGTGCCGGACAGTATGGCTACACCTTC.

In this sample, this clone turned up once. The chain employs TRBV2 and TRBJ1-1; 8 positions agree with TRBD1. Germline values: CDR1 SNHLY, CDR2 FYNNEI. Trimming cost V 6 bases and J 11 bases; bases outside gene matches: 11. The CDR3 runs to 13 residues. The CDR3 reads CASRAGGESDAFF. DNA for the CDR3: TGTGCCAGCAGGGCAGGGGGCGAGTCCGATGCTTTCTTT. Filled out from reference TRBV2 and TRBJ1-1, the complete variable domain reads EPEVTQTPSHQVTQMGQEVILRCVPISNHLYFYWYRQILGQKVEFLVSFYNNEISEKSEIFDDQFSVERPDGSNFTLKIRSTKLEDSAMYFCASRAGGESDAFFGQGTRLTVV.

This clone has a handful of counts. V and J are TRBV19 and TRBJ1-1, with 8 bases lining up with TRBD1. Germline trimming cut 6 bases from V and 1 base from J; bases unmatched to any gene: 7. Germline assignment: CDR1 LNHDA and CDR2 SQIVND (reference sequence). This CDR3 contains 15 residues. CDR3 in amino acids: CASSDRGPENTEAFF. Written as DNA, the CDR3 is TGTGCCAGTAGCGACAGGGGTCCGGAGAACACTGAAGCTTTCTTT. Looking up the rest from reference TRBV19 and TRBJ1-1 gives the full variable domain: DGGITQSPKYLFRKEGQNVTLSCEQNLNHDAMYWYRQDPGQGLRLIYYSQIVNDFQKGDIAEGYSVSREKKESFPLTVTSAQKNPTAFYLCASSDRGPENTEAFFGQGTRLTVV.

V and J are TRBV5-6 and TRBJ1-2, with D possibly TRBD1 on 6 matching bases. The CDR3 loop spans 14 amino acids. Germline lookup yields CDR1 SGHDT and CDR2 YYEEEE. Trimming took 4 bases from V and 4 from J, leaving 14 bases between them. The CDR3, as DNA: TGTGCCAGCAGCCTAACAGGGAATACCTATGGCTACACCTTC. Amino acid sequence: CASSLTGNTYGYTF.

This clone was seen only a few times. The CDR3 bases are TGTGCCAGCAGCTTCAGGGGTGCCATTGAAGCTTTCTTT. Its protein product is CASSFRGAIEAFF. The chain recombines TRBV7-9 with TRBJ1-1, with D perhaps TRBD1 (6 bases). V dropped 3 bases and J dropped 7 bases, with 12 bases sitting between them. The V gene's germline CDR1 is SEHNR and CDR2 FQNEAQ (reference sequence). The CDR3 sequence is 13 residues long. The entire variable domain, with the rest obtained from reference TRBV7-9 and TRBJ1-1, is as follows: DTGVSQNPRHKITKRGQNVTFRCDPISEHNRLYWYRQTLGQGPEFLTYFQNEAQLEKSRLLSDRFSAERPKGSFSTLEIQRTEQGDSAMYLCASSFRGAIEAFFGQGTRLTVV.

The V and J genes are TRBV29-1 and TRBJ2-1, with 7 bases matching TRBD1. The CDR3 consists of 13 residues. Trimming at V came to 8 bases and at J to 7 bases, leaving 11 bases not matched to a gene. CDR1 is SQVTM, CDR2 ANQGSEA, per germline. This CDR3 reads CSTSRTGSNEQFF. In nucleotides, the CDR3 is TGCAGCACTTCAAGGACAGGATCAAATGAGCAGTTCTTC.

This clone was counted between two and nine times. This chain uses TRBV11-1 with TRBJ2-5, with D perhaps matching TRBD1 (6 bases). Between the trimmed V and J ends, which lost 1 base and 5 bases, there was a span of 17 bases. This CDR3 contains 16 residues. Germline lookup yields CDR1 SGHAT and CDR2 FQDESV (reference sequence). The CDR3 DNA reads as TGTGCCAGCAGCTTAGGGGTACAGGGAAGGGCGGAGACCCAGTACTTC. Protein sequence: CASSLGVQGRAETQYF.

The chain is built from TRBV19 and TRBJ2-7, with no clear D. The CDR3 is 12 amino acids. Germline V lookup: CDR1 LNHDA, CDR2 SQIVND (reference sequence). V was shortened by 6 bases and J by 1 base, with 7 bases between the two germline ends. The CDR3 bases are TGTGCCAGTAGCGACGGGTCCTACGAGCAGTACTTC. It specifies CASSDGSYEQYF.

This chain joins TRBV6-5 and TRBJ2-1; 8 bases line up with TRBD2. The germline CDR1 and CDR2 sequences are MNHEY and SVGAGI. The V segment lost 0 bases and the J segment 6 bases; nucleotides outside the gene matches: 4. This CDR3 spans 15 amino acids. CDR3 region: CASSYSNLAGNEQFF. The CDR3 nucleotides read TGTGCCAGCAGTTACTCGAATCTAGCGGGCAATGAGCAGTTCTTC.

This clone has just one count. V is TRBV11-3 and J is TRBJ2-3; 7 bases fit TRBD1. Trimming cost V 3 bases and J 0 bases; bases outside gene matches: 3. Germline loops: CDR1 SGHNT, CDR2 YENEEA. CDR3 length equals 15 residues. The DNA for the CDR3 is TGTGCCAGCAGCTTCCGGGGACAGAGCACAGATACGCAGTATTTT. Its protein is CASSFRGQSTDTQYF.

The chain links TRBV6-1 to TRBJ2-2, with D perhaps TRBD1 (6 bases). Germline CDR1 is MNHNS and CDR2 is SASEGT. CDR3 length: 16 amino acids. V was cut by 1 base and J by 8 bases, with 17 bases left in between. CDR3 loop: CASSEVQGRTSGELFF. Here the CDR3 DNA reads TGTGCCAGCAGTGAAGTACAGGGTCGGACTTCTGGGGAGCTGTTTTTT.

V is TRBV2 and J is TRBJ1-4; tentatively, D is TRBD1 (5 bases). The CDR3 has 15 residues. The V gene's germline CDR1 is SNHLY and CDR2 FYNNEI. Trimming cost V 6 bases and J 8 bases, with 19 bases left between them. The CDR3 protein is CASRTRWDAREKLFF. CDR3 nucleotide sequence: TGTGCCAGCAGGACTAGATGGGACGCACGGGAAAAACTGTTTTTT.

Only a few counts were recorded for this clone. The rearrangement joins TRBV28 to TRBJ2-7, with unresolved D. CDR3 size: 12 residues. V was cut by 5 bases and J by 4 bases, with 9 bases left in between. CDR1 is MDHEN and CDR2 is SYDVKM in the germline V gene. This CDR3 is CASSHHSYEQYF. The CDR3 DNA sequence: TGTGCCAGCAGTCACCACTCGTACGAGCAGTACTTC.

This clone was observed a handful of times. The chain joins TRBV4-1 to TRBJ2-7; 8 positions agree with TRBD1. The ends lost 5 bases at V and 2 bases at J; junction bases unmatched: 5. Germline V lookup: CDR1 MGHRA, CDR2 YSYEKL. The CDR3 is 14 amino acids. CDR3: CASSFRTGTYEQYF. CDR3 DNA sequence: TGCGCCAGCAGCTTCAGGACAGGGACCTACGAGCAGTACTTC.

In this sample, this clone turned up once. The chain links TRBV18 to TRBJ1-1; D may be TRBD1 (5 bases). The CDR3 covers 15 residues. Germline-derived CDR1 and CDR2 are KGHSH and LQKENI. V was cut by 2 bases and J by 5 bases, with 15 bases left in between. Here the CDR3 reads CASSPKGLAGTEAFF. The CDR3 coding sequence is TGTGCCAGCTCACCAAAGGGGTTGGCGGGGACTGAAGCTTTCTTT.

The CDR3 here is CASSRQGGGYTF. DNA of the CDR3: TGTGCCAGCAGTAGGCAGGGAGGGGGCTACACCTTC. The chain recombines TRBV28 with TRBJ1-2, with D possibly TRBD1 on 5 matching bases. V was trimmed by 5 bases and J by 8 bases, leaving 12 bases between them. This CDR3 has 12 amino acids. CDR1 and CDR2 (germline): MDHEN, SYDVKM.

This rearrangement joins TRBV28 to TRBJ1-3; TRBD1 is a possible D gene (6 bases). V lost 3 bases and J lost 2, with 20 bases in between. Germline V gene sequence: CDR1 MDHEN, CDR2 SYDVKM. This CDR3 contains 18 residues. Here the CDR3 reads CASSFSSDSPDPGNTIYF. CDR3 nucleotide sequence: TGTGCCAGCAGTTTCTCCTCGGACAGCCCGGACCCTGGAAACACCATATATTTT.

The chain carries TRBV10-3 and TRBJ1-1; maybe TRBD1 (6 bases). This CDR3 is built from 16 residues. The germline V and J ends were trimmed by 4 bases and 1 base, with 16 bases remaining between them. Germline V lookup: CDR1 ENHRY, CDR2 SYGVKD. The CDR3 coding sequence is TGTGCCATCAGTGGGAAGGCTGGACAGCCGAACACTGAAGCTTTCTTT. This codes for CAISGKAGQPNTEAFF.

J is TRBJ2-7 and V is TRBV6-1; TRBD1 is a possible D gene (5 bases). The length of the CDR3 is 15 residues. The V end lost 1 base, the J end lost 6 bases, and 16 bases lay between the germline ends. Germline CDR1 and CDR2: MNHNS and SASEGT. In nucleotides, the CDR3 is TGTGCCAGCAGTGAAGGCAACAGGTTCCCCCCCGAGCAGTACTTC. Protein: CASSEGNRFPPEQYF.

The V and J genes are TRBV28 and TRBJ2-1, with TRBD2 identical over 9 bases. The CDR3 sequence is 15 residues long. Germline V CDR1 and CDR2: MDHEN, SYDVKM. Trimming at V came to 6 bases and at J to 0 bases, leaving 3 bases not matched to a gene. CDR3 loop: CASSLTSGSYNEQFF. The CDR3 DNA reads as TGTGCCAGCAGCCTGACTAGCGGCTCCTACAATGAGCAGTTCTTC.

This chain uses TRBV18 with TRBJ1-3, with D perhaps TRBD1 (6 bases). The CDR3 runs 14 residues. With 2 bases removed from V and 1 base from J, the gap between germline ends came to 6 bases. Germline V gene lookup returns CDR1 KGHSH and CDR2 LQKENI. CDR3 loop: CASSPRGSGNTIYF. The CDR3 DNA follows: TGTGCCAGCTCACCAAGGGGGTCTGGAAACACCATATATTTT.